The present T cell receptor (beta chain) was sequenced within a study of regulatory T cells in long-lasting Graves disease. V dropped 8 bases and J dropped 4 bases, with 20 bases sitting between them. The germline V gene encodes CDR1 SEHNR and CDR2 FQNEAQ (reference sequence). CDR3 size: 15 residues. Stated time point: newly diagnosed GD, antithyroid drugs for less than 3 months. PBMC RNA served as the TCR library source. According to the study, TCR beta libraries were built with iRepertoire HTBI primers and CDR3-region Arm-PCR. Each CDR3 protein is one row after TCRdb ran MiXCR on the multiplex PCR reads. The data contain about 620,000 distinct CDR3 sequences, about 15% of them seen just once; the ten biggest clones take up roughly 18%. General study points: Persistent cases favored TRBV28, TRBJ1-2 and TRBJ2-5. Persistent patients shared more public clonotypes (roughly 2,500) than new patients (approximately 1,000).

A remark on this clonotype: The antigen is not known.

These data are also associated with another study on T cells in Graves' hyperthyroidism and ophthalmopathy. That report adds: Hyperthyroidism, newly diagnosed and lasting under 2 months, affected patients aged 18 to 65. Patients showing uncontrolled infection, other autoimmune disease, pregnancy or lactation were ineligible.

The sample consisted of peripheral blood mononuclear cells (PBMCs), taken at new diagnosis, from a patient treated with antithyroid drugs. The receptor was derived from a woman under 40 with Graves disease. The rearrangement uses TRBV7-9 and TRBJ1-2; D is perhaps TRBD1 (5 bases). The CDR3 DNA is TGTGCCAGCCCTCATCCCGGGACCGGGGGCTATGGCTACACCTTC. This translates into CASPHPGTGGYGYTF.